This TCR beta chain was obtained from a study of blood T cell repertoires in COVID-19. Study-level background: Whether acute or convalescent, the COVID-19 samples came from the United States, Italy and Spain. T cells, B-cell-depleted T cells, or PBMCs provided the cDNA or gDNA that served as material.

Germline-derived CDR1 and CDR2 are MNHEY and SVGEGT. CDR3 length equals 13 residues. Trimming removed 4 bases from V and 7 bases from J, with 11 bases in between. Per the original data handling: Researchers report that nucleated cell counts were estimated from reference gene primer amplification. TCRdb's copy holds only in-frame clones and misses some; the assay was immunoSEQ multiplex PCR. The DNA gave D and trimming, while V, J and clone size come from that table. Of fewer than 130,000 clones listed, roughly 85% are singletons. Sequencing used peripheral blood. V is TRBV6-2 or TRBV6-3 and J is TRBJ2-1; D uncertain. The TCR originated in a human donor in a cohort sampled during active COVID-19. The CDR3 loop is CASSSVAGNEQFF. In DNA, the CDR3 is TGTGCCAGCAGTTCGGTGGCCGGGAATGAGCAGTTCTTC.